This is a list of T cell receptor beta chains from one sample in a study of T cell responses to AZD1222 COVID-19 vaccine. Data came from immunoSEQ multiplex PCR; TCRdb stores just in-frame clones and leaves some out. The sample lists over 140,000 clones; roughly 92% were seen once. Specimen: peripheral blood, collected on day 0 of AZD1222 vaccination. These receptors were obtained from an adult in good health. The CDR3 runs from the conserved cysteine through the conserved F or W. The D gene is left open where the match is weak. Size is stated for part of the rows, as once, few or many counts, or as a class when the clone is expanded.

>NA|TRBV7-6|NA|TRBJ2-5
CASSPATAPQETQYF
TGTGCCAGCAGCCCAGCGACAGCCCCTCAGGAGACCCAGTACTTC
>NA|TRBV7-9|NA|TRBJ1-5
CASSFYGPNQPQHF
TGTGCCAGCAGCTTTTACGGCCCAAATCAGCCCCAGCATTTT
>NA|TRBV5-6|NA|TRBJ2-3
CASSFIRSTDTQYF
TGTGCCAGCAGCTTCATAAGGAGCACAGATACGCAGTATTTT
>NA|TRBV3-1/TRBV3-2|once|TRBJ2-7
CASSPRHPAEQYF
TGTGCCAGCAGCCCCCGACACCCCGCCGAGCAGTACTTC
>NA|TRBV28|few|TRBJ1-5
CASRFRAYQPQHF
TGTGCCAGCAGATTCCGGGCCTATCAGCCCCAGCATTTT
>NA|TRBV11-2|NA|TRBJ1-6
CASTRWPGTDDSPLHF
TGTGCCAGCACCCGATGGCCAGGGACCGACGATTCACCCCTCCACTTT
>NA|TRBV5-1|NA|TRBJ2-7
CASSLSSGPSYEQYF
TGCGCCAGCAGCTTGAGCTCAGGGCCATCCTACGAGCAGTACTTC
>TRBD1|TRBV7-9|NA|TRBJ1-1
CASSTRQGGRTEAFF
TGTGCCAGCAGCACTCGACAGGGGGGTCGAACTGAAGCTTTCTTT
>NA|TRBV12-3/TRBV12-4|medium-sized|TRBJ2-5
CASSFGETQYF
TGTGCCAGCAGTTTCGGCGAGACCCAGTACTTC
>NA|TRBV18|NA|TRBJ2-7
CASSPVGAGSEQYF
TGTGCCAGCTCACCAGTCGGGGCAGGGAGCGAGCAGTACTTC
>TRBD1|TRBV4-1|NA|TRBJ1-6
CASSHGQGANSPLHF
TGCGCCAGCAGCCACGGACAGGGGGCGAATTCACCCCTCCACTTT
>NA|TRBV18|NA|TRBJ1-2
CASSPEDGNYGYTF
TGTGCCAGCTCTCCGGAGGACGGCAACTATGGCTACACCTTC